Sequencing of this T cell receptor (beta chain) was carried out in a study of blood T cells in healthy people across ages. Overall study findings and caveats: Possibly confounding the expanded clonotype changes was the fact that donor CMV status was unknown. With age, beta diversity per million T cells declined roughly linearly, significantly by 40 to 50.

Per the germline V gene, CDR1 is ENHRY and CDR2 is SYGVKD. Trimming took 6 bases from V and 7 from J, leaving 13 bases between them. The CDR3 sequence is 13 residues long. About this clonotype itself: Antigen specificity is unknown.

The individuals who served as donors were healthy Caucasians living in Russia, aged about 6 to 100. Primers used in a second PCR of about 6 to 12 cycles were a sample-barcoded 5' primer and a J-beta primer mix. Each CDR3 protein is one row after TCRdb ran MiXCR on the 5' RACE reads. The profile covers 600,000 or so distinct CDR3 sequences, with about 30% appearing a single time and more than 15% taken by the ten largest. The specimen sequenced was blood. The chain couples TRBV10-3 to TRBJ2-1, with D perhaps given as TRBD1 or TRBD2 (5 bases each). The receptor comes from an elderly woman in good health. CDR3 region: CAIRGREVNEQFF. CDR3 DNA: TGTGCCATCAGGGGACGGGAAGTAAATGAGCAGTTCTTC.